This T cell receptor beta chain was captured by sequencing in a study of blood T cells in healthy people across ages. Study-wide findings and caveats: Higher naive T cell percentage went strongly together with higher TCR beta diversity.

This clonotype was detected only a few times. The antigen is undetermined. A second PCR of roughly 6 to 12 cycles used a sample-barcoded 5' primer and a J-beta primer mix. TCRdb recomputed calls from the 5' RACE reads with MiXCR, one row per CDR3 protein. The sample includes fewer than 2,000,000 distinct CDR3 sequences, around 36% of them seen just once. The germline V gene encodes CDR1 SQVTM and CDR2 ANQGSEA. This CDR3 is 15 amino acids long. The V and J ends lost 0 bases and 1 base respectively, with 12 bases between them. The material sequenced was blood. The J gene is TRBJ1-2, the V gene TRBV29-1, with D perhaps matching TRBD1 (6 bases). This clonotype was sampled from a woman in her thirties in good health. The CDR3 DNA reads TGCAGCGTTGAAGATGTAACAGGGAATAACTATGGCTACACCTTC. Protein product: CSVEDVTGNNYGYTF.